This passage covers 30 T cell receptor beta chains from one sample sequenced in a study of blood T cell repertoires in COVID-19. Generated by immunoSEQ multiplex PCR, the TCRdb table keeps only in-frame clones and is missing some. There are some 200,000 clones in the sample; around nine tenths occur only once, and around 0.88% lies in the top ten. The sequenced sample was peripheral blood. The origin of the receptors is a woman between 18 and 29 years old who had recovered from COVID-19.

The chain combines TRBV7-3 with TRBJ2-3; 8 bases are a match to TRBD1. CDR1 and CDR2 (germline): SGHTA, FQGTGA. V was pared by 2 bases and J by 1 base, with 5 bases of the junction left unmatched. CDR3 length: 16 amino acids. CDR3 bases: TGTGCCAGCAGCTTATTGGGGGGACAGGGCACAGATACGCAGTATTTT. This codes for CASSLLGGQGTDTQYF.

This clone was observed once. The chain has TRBV15 and TRBJ1-4; TRBD1 aligns across 12 bases. The trim removed 0 bases at V and 8 bases at J, leaving 1 base unmatched. The CDR3 contains 15 residues. Germline loops: CDR1 LNHNV, CDR2 YYDKDF (reference sequence). The CDR3 loop reads CATSRDGTGGEKLFF. In nucleotides, the CDR3 is TGTGCCACCAGCAGAGATGGGACAGGGGGCGAAAAACTGTTTTTT.

The chain carries TRBV4-3 and TRBJ2-2, with D possibly TRBD2 on 5 matching bases. The V end lost 0 bases, the J end lost 1 base, and 12 bases lay between the germline ends. Germline-derived CDR1 and CDR2 are LGHNA and YSLEER. The CDR3 covers 17 residues. The CDR3 DNA sequence: TGCGCCAGCAGCCAAGATGTAGAGGCGGGGAACACCGGGGAGCTGTTTTTT. It yields the protein CASSQDVEAGNTGELFF.

This chain joins TRBV19 and TRBJ2-3; 10 nucleotides match TRBD2. This CDR3 contains 14 residues. The germline V gene has CDR1 LNHDA and CDR2 SQIVND (reference sequence). J was trimmed by 2 bases and V by 11 bases; bases with no gene match: 7. Here the CDR3 reads CASKREGSTDTQYF. Written as DNA, the CDR3 is TGTGCCTCAAAGCGGGAGGGTTCCACAGATACGCAGTATTTT.

V and J are TRBV5-1 and TRBJ1-4; D is perhaps TRBD1 (5 bases). The ends were cut back, 0 bases at V and 3 bases at J, with 12 bases in the middle. This CDR3 contains 16 residues. Looked up from germline, CDR1 is SGHRS and CDR2 is YFSETQ. The CDR3: CASSLVYGRANEKLFF. The CDR3 DNA follows: TGCGCCAGCAGCTTGGTTTACGGCAGGGCTAATGAAAAACTGTTTTTT.

This chain connects TRBV5-1 to TRBJ1-1, with 7 positions matching TRBD1. Looked up from germline, CDR1 is SGHRS and CDR2 is YFSETQ. V trimming: 5 bases; J trimming: 1 base; junction bases outside the gene matches: 8. CDR3 length: 15 residues. CDR3 region: CASRVVQGTNTEAFF. CDR3 nucleotide sequence: TGCGCCAGCAGAGTGGTACAGGGGACGAACACTGAAGCTTTCTTT.

Turning to this clone: The identical CDR3 is also encoded by other nucleotide sequences in the sample. This rearrangement joins TRBV5-6 to TRBJ1-5; D is unclear. The length of the CDR3 is 15 residues. Germline loops: CDR1 SGHDT, CDR2 YYEEEE. Trimming removed 4 bases from V and 8 bases from J, with 19 bases in between. The CDR3 nucleotides are TGTGCCAGCAGCACCCAGTTGGGCGACGCCAAGCCCCAGCATTTT. Translated, it gives CASSTQLGDAKPQHF.

This sequence joins TRBV2 and TRBJ2-5; 7 positions match TRBD2. This CDR3 region has 14 residues. From germline, CDR1 is SNHLY and CDR2 FYNNEI. With V trimmed by 4 bases and J by 5 bases, 7 bases remained unmatched. CDR3 DNA: TGTGCCAGCAGTGCTAGCGGAGGTTTCGAGACCCAGTACTTC. Residues: CASSASGGFETQYF. Combining the CDR3 with reference TRBV2 and TRBJ2-5 gives the whole variable domain EPEVTQTPSHQVTQMGQEVILRCVPISNHLYFYWYRQILGQKVEFLVSFYNNEISEKSEIFDDQFSVERPDGSNFTLKIRSTKLEDSAMYFCASSASGGFETQYFGPGTRLLVL.

The chain joins TRBV30 to TRBJ2-5; D remains unclear. The germline CDR1 and CDR2 sequences are GTSNPN and SVGIG (reference sequence). V was shortened by 0 bases and J by 4 bases, with 6 bases between the two germline ends. This CDR3 spans 12 amino acids. The CDR3 coding sequence is TGTGCCTGGAGTGTAGGCGGAGAGACCCAGTACTTC. Protein product: CAWSVGGETQYF.

The chain is built from TRBV19 and TRBJ1-1; 7 bases line up with TRBD1. CDR3 length equals 15 residues. V was clipped by 4 bases and J by 1 base; unmatched bases: 6. CDR1 LNHDA and CDR2 SQIVND come from the germline V gene (reference sequence). The CDR3, as DNA: TGTGCCAGTAGTACCACCCACAGGGGGAACACTGAAGCTTTCTTT. Translation: CASSTTHRGNTEAFF.

CDR3 sequence reads: CASSPVPGQVLGTEAFF. CDR3 nucleotides: TGTGCCAGCAGCCCAGTCCCGGGACAGGTTTTGGGGACTGAAGCTTTCTTT. This chain connects TRBV3-1 (or the pseudogene TRBV3-2) to TRBJ1-1; 8 bases line up with TRBD1. Germline V lookup: CDR1 LGHDT, CDR2 YNNKEL (reference sequence). J was trimmed by 5 bases and V by 4 bases; bases with no gene match: 15. CDR3 length equals 17 residues.

The CDR3 loop is CASSIEGAYEQYF. The CDR3 region has the DNA TGTGCCAGTAGTATCGAAGGAGCCTACGAGCAGTACTTC. The genes are TRBV19 and TRBJ2-7; no clear D gene. V was pared by 3 bases and J by 2 bases, with 8 bases between. The CDR3 extends over 13 amino acids. Germline loops: CDR1 LNHDA, CDR2 SQIVND (reference sequence). The variable domain in full, with the rest retrieved from reference TRBV19 and TRBJ2-7, is DGGITQSPKYLFRKEGQNVTLSCEQNLNHDAMYWYRQDPGQGLRLIYYSQIVNDFQKGDIAEGYSVSREKKESFPLTVTSAQKNPTAFYLCASSIEGAYEQYFGPGTRLTVT.

This clone showed up just once. This chain joins TRBV9 and TRBJ2-1, with 7 positions matching TRBD1. Germline trimming cut 2 bases from V and 4 bases from J; bases unmatched to any gene: 6. There are 15 residues in the CDR3. The germline gives CDR1 SGDLS, CDR2 YYNGEE. The CDR3 loop is CASSVTGQPYNEQFF. CDR3 DNA: TGTGCCAGCAGCGTCACGGGACAGCCTTACAATGAGCAGTTCTTC.

The CDR3 nucleotides are TGTGCCATCAGTGGCCTCGGTACAGCTGAAGCTTTCTTT. Translated, it gives CAISGLGTAEAFF. V is TRBV10-3 and J is TRBJ1-1, with no clear D. Trimming removed 4 bases at V and 6 bases at J, with 12 bases between. Germline CDR1 reads ENHRY; CDR2 reads SYGVKD. There are 13 residues in the CDR3.

This chain joins TRBV11-2 and TRBJ2-7; D is possibly TRBD1 (7 bases). Germline lookup yields CDR1 SGHAT and CDR2 FQNNGV. The V end was cut by 4 bases, the J end by 2 bases, with 15 bases between. CDR3 length equals 15 residues. The CDR3 loop is CASSWSQGGTYEQYF. Written as DNA, the CDR3 is TGTGCCAGCAGCTGGAGTCAGGGGGGCACCTACGAGCAGTACTTC.

The rearrangement joins TRBV5-1 to TRBJ2-3; D unresolved. Between the trimmed V and J ends, which lost 0 bases and 7 bases, there was a span of 3 bases. CDR3 length equals 11 residues. From germline, CDR1 is SGHRS and CDR2 YFSETQ. CDR3 loop: CASSLDNTQYF. CDR3 bases: TGCGCCAGCAGCTTGGACAATACGCAGTATTTT.

The chain is built from TRBV5-4 and TRBJ1-2, with 7 bases lining up with TRBD1. Germline trimming cut 3 bases from V and 3 bases from J; bases unmatched to any gene: 2. CDR3 size: 13 residues. Germline V lookup: CDR1 SGHNT, CDR2 YYREEE (reference sequence). This chain's CDR3 is CASSSDRDYGYTF. In nucleotides, the CDR3 is TGTGCCAGCAGCTCTGACAGGGACTATGGCTACACCTTC.

V is TRBV5-1 and J is TRBJ2-2, with 7 bases fitting TRBD2. Trimming at V came to 4 bases and at J to 5 bases, leaving 20 bases not matched to a gene. Germline-derived CDR1 and CDR2 are SGHRS and YFSETQ. This CDR3 is built from 19 residues. The CDR3 bases are TGCGCCAGCAGCCCCGCAAATAGCGGGCCAACGCGGAGGACCGGGGAGCTGTTTTTT. This codes for CASSPANSGPTRRTGELFF.

The chain carries TRBV5-6 and TRBJ1-2; 7 bases map to TRBD1. CDR1 and CDR2 from the germline V gene are SGHDT and YYEEEE. J gave up 3 bases and V 4 bases, and 9 bases lay outside the gene matches. CDR3 size: 15 residues. The DNA of the CDR3 is TGTGCCAGCAGCATAGGACACGGGACAGACTATGGCTACACCTTC. Amino acids: CASSIGHGTDYGYTF.

The chain uses TRBV7-9 and TRBJ2-1; 9 nucleotides match TRBD2. CDR1 is SEHNR and CDR2 is FQNEAQ in the germline V gene (reference sequence). Trimming removed 4 bases from V and 4 bases from J; junction bases left unmatched: 5. The CDR3 contains 15 residues. CDR3 nucleotide sequence: TGTGCCAGCAGCTCCGTAGCGGGGGCTTACAATGAGCAGTTCTTC. It encodes CASSSVAGAYNEQFF.

The chain couples TRBV19 to TRBJ1-2; possible D gene TRBD1, 6 bases. Trimming left V 5 bases short and J 7 bases short, with 14 bases between. The CDR3 is 13 amino acids. The V gene's germline CDR1 is LNHDA and CDR2 SQIVND (reference sequence). The CDR3 sequence is CASSHTGFSGYTF. The DNA of the CDR3 is TGTGCCAGTAGTCACACAGGGTTTAGTGGCTACACCTTC.

A word on this clone: At the DNA level, this CDR3 is encoded by other sequences in the same sample as well. This sequence joins TRBV7-2 and TRBJ2-3, with TRBD2 matching over 7 bases. This CDR3 spans 15 amino acids. V lost 1 base to trimming and J lost 5 bases; unmatched junction nucleotides: 6. Germline V CDR1 and CDR2: SGHTA, FQGNSA. The CDR3 region is CASSLVASGGDTQYF. The CDR3 DNA sequence: TGTGCCAGCAGCTTAGTAGCTAGCGGAGGAGATACGCAGTATTTT.

This chain connects TRBV29-1 to TRBJ2-6; D uncertain. The CDR3 is made up of 13 amino acids. V was cut by 1 base and J by 4 bases, with 5 bases left in between. Per germline, CDR1 SQVTM and CDR2 ANQGSEA. CDR3 bases: TGCAGCGTTGAAGGTCTCGGGGCCAACGTCCTGACTTTC. Its protein product is CSVEGLGANVLTF.

The chain uses TRBV5-1 and TRBJ1-4, with a weak D call TRBD1 (5 bases). V lost 2 bases and J lost 7, with 15 bases in between. Germline CDR1 and CDR2: SGHRS and YFSETQ. The CDR3 totals 15 residues. Here the CDR3 DNA reads TGCGCCAGCAGCTTTATAGGACAATTCGGTGAAAAACTGTTTTTT. Its protein is CASSFIGQFGEKLFF.

The rearrangement links TRBV5-1 to TRBJ2-3; 8 nucleotides match TRBD2. Losses at the gene ends were 4 bases for V and 3 bases for J; bases not matched to a gene: 4. The CDR3 loop spans 14 amino acids. CDR1 and CDR2 from the germline V gene are SGHRS and YFSETQ. CDR3 loop: CASSGTSGTDTQYF. DNA of the CDR3: TGCGCCAGCAGCGGGACTAGTGGTACAGATACGCAGTATTTT. Full variable domain (remainder filled in from reference TRBV5-1 and TRBJ2-3): KAGVTQTPRYLIKTRGQQVTLSCSPISGHRSVSWYQQTPGQGLQFLFEYFSETQRNKGNFPGRFSGRQFSNSRSEMNVSTLELGDSALYLCASSGTSGTDTQYFGPGTRLTVL.

This clone showed up just a few times. The genes are TRBV2 and TRBJ1-2; TRBD1 aligns across 8 bases. With V trimmed by 4 bases and J by 8 bases, 9 bases remained unmatched. The CDR3 runs 14 residues. Per germline, CDR1 SNHLY and CDR2 FYNNEI. As DNA, the CDR3 is TGTGCCAGCAGTGGGACAGGGAGTCTGGGCGGCTACACCTTC. The encoded protein is CASSGTGSLGGYTF.

The rearrangement uses TRBV7-2 and TRBJ2-1; 8 nucleotides agree with TRBD2. V was pared by 4 bases and J by 8 bases, with 13 bases of the junction left unmatched. Per the germline V gene, CDR1 is SGHTA and CDR2 is FQGNSA. CDR3 length: 16 amino acids. The CDR3 DNA is TGTGCCAGCAGCTCAACAGCGGGAGAGAGGCACGATGAGCAGTTCTTC. Translating it yields CASSSTAGERHDEQFF.

This CDR3 reads CASSVEGTAGSPLHF. The CDR3 region has the DNA TGTGCCAGCAGCGTAGAAGGGACAGCAGGATCACCCCTCCACTTT. The chain employs TRBV9 and TRBJ1-6; 7 bases are shared with TRBD1. The junction had 7 bases not matched to a gene; V was cut back by 0 bases and J by 10 bases. Germline V CDR1 and CDR2: SGDLS, YYNGEE. There are 15 residues in the CDR3.

The DNA for the CDR3 is TGTGCCAGCAGCCCCCAGGGGACTGAAGCTTTCTTT. This translates into CASSPQGTEAFF. The chain combines TRBV13 with TRBJ1-1; tentatively, D is TRBD1 (6 bases). Germline-derived CDR1 and CDR2 are PRHDT and FYEKMQ (reference sequence). V dropped 5 bases and J dropped 5 bases, with 9 bases sitting between them. CDR3 length: 12 amino acids.

The chain is built from TRBV9 and TRBJ2-1; D ambiguous. V gave up 4 bases and J gave up 9 bases, with 17 bases separating them. The CDR3 totals 14 residues. Per the germline V gene, CDR1 is SGDLS and CDR2 is YYNGEE. CDR3 DNA: TGTGCCAGCAGCCCAGAACTAATGTTGGGTGAGCAGTTCTTC. As protein: CASSPELMLGEQFF. The complete variable domain, with remaining parts taken from reference TRBV9 and TRBJ2-1, reads DSGVTQTPKHLITATGQRVTLRCSPRSGDLSVYWYQQSLDQGLQFLIQYYNGEERAKGNILERFSAQQFPDLHSELNLSSLELGDSALYFCASSPELMLGEQFFGPGTRLTVL.